This entry lists 19 T cell receptor beta chains sequenced from one sample in a study of OX40 agonist ivuxolimab in advanced cancers. Produced via immunoSEQ multiplex PCR; TCRdb's table is partial and in-frame only. The sample shows tens of thousands of clones, roughly 82% of them seen only once. Source: CD4+ or CD8+ T cells sorted from blood, taken in a trial of the OX40 agonist ivuxolimab. Every receptor here comes from an adult with an advanced solid tumor such as melanoma, head and neck, liver or kidney cancer.

The table lists this clone with a count of one. The chain has TRBV2 and TRBJ1-6; the match to TRBD1 covers 7 bases. The CDR3 length is 14 residues. Trimming cost V 6 bases and J 5 bases; bases outside gene matches: 4. Germline V lookup: CDR1 SNHLY, CDR2 FYNNEI. CDR3 protein: CASSDGQDNSPLHF. DNA for the CDR3: TGTGCCAGCAGCGACGGACAGGATAATTCACCCCTCCACTTT.

In DNA, the CDR3 is TGTGCCAGTAGTATAGATCAGGGGGAGCTAGATACGCAGTATTTT. Translation: CASSIDQGELDTQYF. The chain links TRBV19 to TRBJ2-3; 7 nucleotides agree with TRBD1. V was pared by 0 bases and J by 5 bases, with 5 bases of the junction left unmatched. The CDR3 runs to 15 residues. Germline loops: CDR1 LNHDA, CDR2 SQIVND (reference sequence).

This sequence joins TRBV6-1 and TRBJ1-5; the D gene is possibly TRBD1 (5 bases). This CDR3 contains 14 residues. CDR1 is MNHNS, CDR2 SASEGT, per germline. Trimming took 8 bases from V and 2 from J, leaving 13 bases between them. CDR3 sequence reads: CASSSGIGNQPQHF. DNA for the CDR3: TGTGCCAGCTCCTCAGGGATCGGCAATCAGCCCCAGCATTTT.

The V gene is TRBV5-8, the J gene TRBJ2-5, with a weak D call TRBD1 (6 bases). V lost 4 bases, J lost 5 bases, and 15 bases lay in between. The CDR3 is 14 residues long. Per germline, CDR1 SGHTS and CDR2 YDEGEE. CDR3 nucleotides: TGTGCCAGCAGCCGGGACAATAGGCCGGAGACCCAGTACTTC. Its protein is CASSRDNRPETQYF.

CDR3 sequence (DNA): TGTGCCAGCAGCTCCCCGACTAGCGGGGGGGCCGAGACCCAGTACTTC. Protein sequence: CASSSPTSGGAETQYF. The genes are TRBV7-9 and TRBJ2-5; 14 bases align to TRBD2. This CDR3 region has 16 residues. Germline loops: CDR1 SEHNR, CDR2 FQNEAQ (reference sequence). Losses at the gene ends were 4 bases for V and 5 bases for J; bases not matched to a gene: 6.

The chain uses TRBV10-3 and TRBJ1-1, with a possible D match to TRBD1 (6 bases). Germline V gene data show CDR1 as ENHRY and CDR2 as SYGVKD. The CDR3 has 14 amino acids. V lost 6 bases to trimming and J lost 0 bases, with 11 bases between them. The CDR3 protein is CAIRGGPLNTEAFF. In DNA, the CDR3 is TGTGCCATCAGGGGGGGGCCATTGAACACTGAAGCTTTCTTT.

CDR3 coding DNA: TGCGCCAGCAGGGGCTCTAGCGGGGGGTACACAGATACGCAGTATTTT. Protein product: CASRGSSGGYTDTQYF. The rearrangement uses TRBV5-1 and TRBJ2-3; TRBD2 aligns across 11 bases. The CDR3 runs to 16 residues. In germline, CDR1 is SGHRS, CDR2 YFSETQ. Trimming cost V 5 bases and J 2 bases; bases outside gene matches: 7.

This clone was recorded once. V is TRBV5-4 and J is TRBJ2-1; D is uncertain. The germline gives CDR1 SGHNT, CDR2 YYREEE (reference sequence). CDR3 length: 16 amino acids. V lost 0 bases, J lost 0 bases, and 10 bases lay in between. The CDR3 here is CASSLGHQSSYNEQFF. Written as DNA, the CDR3 is TGTGCCAGCAGCTTGGGACACCAGAGCTCCTACAATGAGCAGTTCTTC.

The gene calls are TRBV27 and TRBJ1-3; D not resolved. Deletions cut 4 bases from V and 3 bases from J, with 16 bases between. The CDR3 has 16 residues. Germline CDR1 is MNHEY and CDR2 is SMNVEV (reference sequence). The CDR3 sequence is CASSSLAAGGGNTIYF. The CDR3 DNA reads as TGTGCCAGCAGTTCCCTAGCAGCCGGAGGTGGAAACACCATATATTTT.

The CDR3 DNA reads TGTGCCAGCAGCCCCAGGGGGTTCAGCGGGGAGCTGTTTTTT. Translation: CASSPRGFSGELFF. This sequence joins TRBV11-3 and TRBJ2-2, with TRBD1 identical over 7 bases. The CDR3 covers 14 residues. V shed 5 bases, J shed 7 bases, and the junction held 7 bases outside the gene matches. Germline loops: CDR1 SGHNT, CDR2 YENEEA.

The chain recombines TRBV18 with TRBJ1-1; a weak D match, TRBD1 (5 bases). CDR1 and CDR2 from the germline V gene are KGHSH and LQKENI. The CDR3 is made up of 13 amino acids. Trimming cost V 3 bases and J 5 bases, with 10 bases left between them. The CDR3 region has the DNA TGTGCCAGCTCACCTTCGGAGGGGACTGAAGCTTTCTTT. Translating gives CASSPSEGTEAFF.

This clone has more than one count but fewer than ten. Here the CDR3 reads CAISGKDQPQHF. In nucleotides, the CDR3 is TGTGCCATCAGTGGTAAGGATCAGCCCCAGCATTTT. J is TRBJ1-5 and V is TRBV10-3, with D uncertain. This CDR3 region has 12 residues. Trimming stripped 4 bases from V and 5 bases from J, with 6 bases between. Germline V gene sequence: CDR1 ENHRY, CDR2 SYGVKD.

This sequence joins TRBV12-5 and TRBJ2-2, with no clear D. The germline gives CDR1 LGHNT, CDR2 FRNRAP. The V end lost 8 bases, the J end lost 4 bases, and 11 bases lay between the germline ends. This CDR3 has 13 amino acids. CDR3 DNA: TGTGCTAGTCGCCTGGGCCCCACCGGGGAGCTGTTTTTT. The encoded protein is CASRLGPTGELFF.

The chain couples TRBV15 to TRBJ2-1; 11 bases are shared with TRBD1. This CDR3 has 18 residues. The V gene's germline CDR1 is LNHNV and CDR2 YYDKDF (reference sequence). J lost 8 bases, V lost 5 bases, and 17 bases had no gene match. The CDR3: CATSRDGTRDRGFDEQFF. For the CDR3, the DNA is TGTGCCACCAGCCGGGACGGCACGAGGGACAGGGGGTTTGATGAGCAGTTCTTC.

The chain has TRBV30 and TRBJ1-1; no clear D. The CDR3 spans 13 residues. Trimming removed 3 bases from V and 0 bases from J, with 8 bases in between. The germline V gene has CDR1 GTSNPN and CDR2 SVGIG (reference sequence). CDR3 coding DNA: TGTGCCTGGAGGCGCAATATGAACACTGAAGCTTTCTTT. Amino acid sequence: CAWRRNMNTEAFF. The entire variable domain, with the rest obtained from reference TRBV30 and TRBJ1-1, is as follows: SQTIHQWPATLVQPVGSPLSLECTVEGTSNPNLYWYRQAAGRGLQLLFYSVGIGQISSEVPQNLSASRPQDRQFILSSKKLLLSDSGFYLCAWRRNMNTEAFFGQGTRLTVV.

V gene TRBV18 combines with J gene TRBJ2-7; 7 bases are shared with TRBD1. CDR3 size: 15 residues. V gave up 3 bases and J gave up 0 bases; unmatched junction bases: 5. The germline V gene has CDR1 KGHSH and CDR2 LQKENI. CDR3 in DNA: TGTGCCAGCTCACCTTCCGGGACAGCCTCCTACGAGCAGTACTTC. This translates into CASSPSGTASYEQYF.

The chain combines TRBV5-1 with TRBJ2-7; the D is unclear. CDR3 length: 11 residues. In germline, CDR1 is SGHRS, CDR2 YFSETQ. V was cut by 2 bases and J by 5 bases, with 5 bases left in between. The DNA of the CDR3 is TGCGCCAGCAGCTTCCTCCACGAGCAGTACTTC. It encodes CASSFLHEQYF.

J is TRBJ1-1 and V is TRBV7-3; D unresolved. Germline V gene sequence: CDR1 SGHTA, CDR2 FQGTGA. Trimming shortened V by 1 base and J by 3 bases, and 9 bases separated the two germline ends. The CDR3 consists of 14 residues. CDR3 nucleotides: TGTGCCAGCAGCTTAAACGGCCTCTACACTGAAGCTTTCTTT. Translating it yields CASSLNGLYTEAFF.

This clone was counted only a few times. The V gene is TRBV5-1, the J gene TRBJ2-2; TRBD2 aligns across 8 bases. The germline V gene has CDR1 SGHRS and CDR2 YFSETQ. This CDR3 comprises 16 residues. V shed 2 bases, J shed 5 bases, and the junction held 8 bases outside the gene matches. CDR3 sequence (DNA): TGCGCCAGCAGCTTATCCGGGACTAGGGTTACCGGGGAGCTGTTTTTT. It is translated as CASSLSGTRVTGELFF.